The clone carrying this T cell receptor beta chain appeared once. The data belong to a study of blood T cell repertoires in COVID-19. Turning to the study itself: Some COVID-19 samples were acute and others convalescent; all came from the United States, Italy and Spain.

Some clones are missing from TCRdb's copy, which holds only in-frame ones; the method was immunoSEQ multiplex PCR. Counted here are 150,000 or so clones, approximately 84% occurring once; the ten biggest clones make up roughly 7%. In assigning cohorts, the study relied on participant-reported clinical history. What the recovered Cohort 3 donors had was two negative PCRs, clearance, or symptom resolution. Germline V gives CDR1 MNHNS, CDR2 SASEGT. With 4 bases clipped from V and 2 bases from J, the junction kept 9 bases outside the gene matches. The length of the CDR3 is 17 residues. The sequencing sample was made of PBMCs or T cells enriched from blood (not recorded which). The rearrangement links TRBV6-1 to TRBJ2-7; TRBD2 agrees at 12 bases. The origin of this receptor is a woman aged 50 to 60 who had recovered from COVID-19. The DNA for the CDR3 is TGTGCCAGCAGTGGCTTTCGGACTAGCGGGGCCCCCTACGAGCAGTACTTC. Amino acids: CASSGFRTSGAPYEQYF.